This TCR beta chain was observed in a study of shared clonotypes between healthy human individuals. Free of recent acute infections or vaccinations, the donors were healthy HIV-negative adults. This CDR3 comprises 12 residues. The V gene's germline CDR1 is ENHRY and CDR2 SYGVKD. V lost 11 bases and J lost 4; bases outside the gene matches: 6. Study observations and caveats: Clonotypes that were shared across four donors made up roughly 5% of naive CD4 clonotypes.

Using immunoSEQ multiplex PCR, the repertoire was profiled, and TCRdb retains in-frame clones only, with some absent. The table shows some 980,000 clones, with approximately 80% occurring only once. A word on this clone: Its antigen is still unknown.

The chain has TRBV10-3 and TRBJ2-7; 9 nucleotides match TRBD1. The receptor was derived from a man aged 18 to 30 in good health. Sequencing was performed on memory CD4+ T cells sorted from blood. Subset indicated: CD45RA-negative fraction. The CDR3 loop reads CASRDRVYEQYF. In DNA form, the CDR3 reads TGTGCCTCCCGGGACAGGGTTTACGAGCAGTACTTC.